This record looks at one T cell receptor beta chain sequence and its context. Antigen unknown. The trim removed 10 bases at V and 4 bases at J, leaving 6 bases unmatched. Per germline, CDR1 LNHDA and CDR2 SQIVND (reference sequence). This CDR3 region has 13 residues. The sample comes from a study of T cell responses to AZD1222 COVID-19 vaccine. Broader study findings: Repertoires were collected only later (after the peak T cell response had occurred). Close to half of all spike-specific TCRs reportedly target regions of the variants that are unmutated. The span of vaccine-associated CD4 TCRs extended across spike, with dominance at 160-218 and 743-854.

Clones were sequenced by immunoSEQ multiplex PCR, and TCRdb holds only the in-frame ones, with some missing. Of about 180,000 clones listed, 85% to 95% are singletons. Material: peripheral blood, obtained on day 0 of AZD1222 vaccination. This TCR was sampled from an adult in good health. V gene TRBV19 combines with J gene TRBJ1-5, with TRBD1 matching 8 bases. CDR3: CATRTGRNQPQHF. In DNA form, the CDR3 reads TGTGCCACTCGGACAGGGCGGAATCAGCCCCAGCATTTT.